This TCR beta chain was obtained from a study of identical twins. Study-wide results and caveats: Fewer insertions characterized abundant cord blood beta clonotypes, whereas memory repertoires showed none.

TCRdb ran MiXCR on the 5' RACE reads and lists one entry per CDR3 protein. The sample includes around 370,000 distinct CDR3 sequences, around 9% of them seen just once. The CDR3 length is 16 residues. Germline V gives CDR1 SGHTA, CDR2 FQGNSA. J lost 3 bases, V lost 1 base, and 6 bases had no gene match. In its sample, this clonotype was seen a few times. Antigen: not known. The sequence came from a woman aged 50 to 60 in good health. This chain uses TRBV7-2 with TRBJ2-3; 8 bases are shared with TRBD2. The sequencing input was naive T cells sorted from blood. The CDR3 region has the DNA TGTGCCAGCAGCTTAGGGTCGGGAGGGCCGACAGATACGCAGTATTTT. Residues: CASSLGSGGPTDTQYF. Full variable domain (rest looked up from reference TRBV7-2 and TRBJ2-3): GAGVSQSPSNKVTEKGKDVELRCDPISGHTALYWYRQSLGQGLEFLIYFQGNSAPDKSGLPSDRFSAERTGGSVSTLTIQRTQQEDSAVYLCASSLGSGGPTDTQYFGPGTRLTVL.